The 9 T cell receptor beta chains in this list originate from one sample, sequenced in a study of T cells after yellow fever vaccination. MiXCR was run by TCRdb on the 5' RACE reads, yielding one entry per CDR3 protein. This table holds fewer than 150,000 distinct CDR3 sequences, about 8% found once. Specimen: CD4+ T cells sorted from PBMCs, collected 5 days after the yellow fever booster vaccination. The receptors shown here come from a man younger than 45 who received the YFV17D yellow fever vaccine.

This clonotype has at least ten counts. The CDR3, as DNA: TGCAGTGTCCCCCTCCACGAGCAGTACTTC. Its translation: CSVPLHEQYF. The chain has TRBV20-1 and TRBJ2-7, with no clear D. Trimming pared 7 bases from V and 5 bases from J, leaving 9 bases between. Per the germline V gene, CDR1 is DFQATT and CDR2 is SNEGSKA (reference sequence). This CDR3 is 10 amino acids long.

The table lists this clonotype with many counts. A read error may produce the germline difference seen at one junction end. The chain employs TRBV7-7 and TRBJ2-7; no reliable D call. This CDR3 spans 13 amino acids. CDR1 is SSHAT, CDR2 FNYEAQ, per germline (reference sequence). The CDR3 DNA reads as TGTGCTAGCAGCTCAGGCCCTTCTAGAGAGCAGTACTTC. Encoded protein: CASSSGPSREQYF.

This clonotype was seen at least ten times. The chain links TRBV7-9 to TRBJ2-7, with TRBD1 matching over 9 bases. The germline CDR1 and CDR2 sequences are SEHNR and FQNEAQ (reference sequence). V shed 0 bases, J shed 0 bases, and the junction held 3 bases outside the gene matches. The CDR3 length is 16 residues. The CDR3 is CASSLAGDRDSYEQYF. In DNA, the CDR3 is TGTGCCAGCAGCTTAGCTGGGGACAGGGACTCCTACGAGCAGTACTTC.

This clonotype was observed at least ten times. The chain employs TRBV12-3 or TRBV12-4 and TRBJ2-7; 10 bases line up with TRBD1. The CDR3 sequence is 14 residues long. V shed 5 bases, J shed 4 bases, and the junction held 5 bases outside the gene matches. The CDR3 region is CASSVGQGGYEQYF. The CDR3 DNA is TGTGCCAGCAGTGTAGGACAGGGGGGATACGAGCAGTACTTC.

This clonotype was detected ten times or more. The chain couples TRBV5-5 to TRBJ2-7; 7 nucleotides align to TRBD2. V trimming: 4 bases; J trimming: 5 bases; junction bases outside the gene matches: 12. CDR3 length: 15 residues. The germline CDR1 and CDR2 sequences are SGHKS and YYEKEE (reference sequence). For the CDR3, the DNA is TGTGCCAGCAGCCCAGGGAGGGCCGTAGCGAACGAGCAGTACTTC. Protein product: CASSPGRAVANEQYF. Using reference TRBV5-5 and TRBJ2-7 for the parts outside the CDR3, the full variable domain is DAGVTQSPTHLIKTRGQQVTLRCSPISGHKSVSWYQQVLGQGPQFIFQYYEKEERGRGNFPDRFSARQFPNYSSELNVNALLLGDSALYLCASSPGRAVANEQYFGPGTRLTVT.

This clonotype was recorded many times. The rearrangement links TRBV12-3 or TRBV12-4 to TRBJ2-1, with D possibly being TRBD2 (6 bases). V gave up 2 bases and J gave up 4 bases, with 18 bases separating them. The CDR3 loop spans 17 amino acids. The CDR3 sequence is CASSLWLGGIGYNEQFF. DNA for the CDR3: TGTGCCAGCAGTTTATGGTTAGGAGGGATTGGGTACAATGAGCAGTTCTTC.

A few counts support this clonotype. The rearrangement joins TRBV24-1 to TRBJ2-4; D ambiguous. Trimming took 3 bases from V and 7 from J, leaving 3 bases between them. Germline V CDR1 and CDR2: KGHDR, SFDVKD. The CDR3 is 11 amino acids. The CDR3 DNA follows: TGTGCCACCAGTGATATGAACATTCAGTACTTC. This gives the protein CATSDMNIQYF.

This clonotype was picked up many times. This chain joins TRBV5-1 and TRBJ2-1; 11 positions agree with TRBD2. V was clipped by 4 bases and J by 7 bases; unmatched bases: 10. Germline assignment: CDR1 SGHRS and CDR2 YFSETQ. The length of the CDR3 is 16 residues. The CDR3 spells CASSLPLAGVGNEQFF. CDR3 bases: TGCGCCAGCAGCCTACCACTAGCGGGAGTGGGGAATGAGCAGTTCTTC.

This clonotype has a count of ten or more. The CDR3 is CASRAGDYGYTF. CDR3 nucleotides: TGTGCCAGCAGGGCAGGGGACTATGGCTACACCTTC. The rearrangement joins TRBV12-3 or TRBV12-4 to TRBJ1-2; a weak D match, TRBD1 (6 bases). V lost 6 bases to trimming and J lost 3 bases, with 8 bases between them. There are 12 residues in the CDR3.